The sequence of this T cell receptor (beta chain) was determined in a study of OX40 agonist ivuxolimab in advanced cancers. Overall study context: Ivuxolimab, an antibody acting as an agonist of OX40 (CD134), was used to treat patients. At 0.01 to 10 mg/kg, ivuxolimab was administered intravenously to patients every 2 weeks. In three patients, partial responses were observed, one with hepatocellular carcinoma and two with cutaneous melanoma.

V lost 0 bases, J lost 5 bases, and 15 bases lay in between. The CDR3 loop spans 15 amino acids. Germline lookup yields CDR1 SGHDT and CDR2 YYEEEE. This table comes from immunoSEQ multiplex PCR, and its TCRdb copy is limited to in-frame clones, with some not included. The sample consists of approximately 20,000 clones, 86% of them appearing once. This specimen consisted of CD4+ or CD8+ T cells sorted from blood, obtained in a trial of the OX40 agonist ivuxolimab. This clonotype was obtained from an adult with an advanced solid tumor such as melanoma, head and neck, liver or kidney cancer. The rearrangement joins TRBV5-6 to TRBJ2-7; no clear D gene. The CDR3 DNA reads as TGTGCCAGCAGCTTGGTCGGCTCCCTAGGGAACGAGCAGTACTTC. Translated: CASSLVGSLGNEQYF.